The present entry profiles one T cell receptor beta chain with its context. Its specificity is not known. The CDR3 totals 13 residues. The data belong to a study of OX40 agonist ivuxolimab in advanced cancers. Overall study: Partial responses were achieved by three patients, one with hepatocellular carcinoma and two with cutaneous melanoma.

Study-wide results and limits: CD8+ T cells (on average) carried more expanded clones than CD4+ T cells.

Method: immunoSEQ multiplex PCR; TCRdb's copy keeps in-frame clones and lacks some. The data contain 60,000 to 85,000 clones, 80% to 90% of them seen just once; the ten biggest clones take up approximately 4%. This sequence joins TRBV5-7 and TRBJ2-5, with unresolved D. The J call is in doubt because the DNA end fits TRBJ2-7 better. TRBV5-7 is labeled an ORF, and its function is uncertain. The source of this sequence is an adult with an advanced solid tumor such as melanoma, head and neck, liver or kidney cancer. The input for sequencing was CD4+ or CD8+ T cells sorted from blood, taken in a trial of the OX40 agonist ivuxolimab. The CDR3 is CASSLAIDYEQYF. DNA for the CDR3: TGTGCCAGCAGCTTGGCCATCGACTACGAGCAGTACTTC.